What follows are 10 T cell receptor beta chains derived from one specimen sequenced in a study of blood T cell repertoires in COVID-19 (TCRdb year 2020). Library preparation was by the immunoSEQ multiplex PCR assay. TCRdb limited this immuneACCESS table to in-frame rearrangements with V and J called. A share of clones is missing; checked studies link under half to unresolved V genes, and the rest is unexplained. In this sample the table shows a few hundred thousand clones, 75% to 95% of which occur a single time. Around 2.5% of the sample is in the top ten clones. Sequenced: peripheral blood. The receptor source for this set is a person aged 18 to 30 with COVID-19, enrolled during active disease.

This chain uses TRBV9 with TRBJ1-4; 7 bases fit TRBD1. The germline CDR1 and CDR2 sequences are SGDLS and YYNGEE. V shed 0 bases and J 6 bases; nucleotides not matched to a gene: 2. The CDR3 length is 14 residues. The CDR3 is CASSVGGGDEKLFF. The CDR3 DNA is TGTGCCAGCAGCGTAGGAGGGGGCGATGAAAAACTGTTTTTT.

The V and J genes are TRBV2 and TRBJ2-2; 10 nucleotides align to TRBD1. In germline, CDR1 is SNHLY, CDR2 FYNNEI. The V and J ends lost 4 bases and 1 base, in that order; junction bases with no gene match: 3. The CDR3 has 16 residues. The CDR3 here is CASSGQGAVNTGELFF. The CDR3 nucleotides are TGTGCCAGCAGTGGACAGGGGGCGGTGAACACCGGGGAGCTGTTTTTT.

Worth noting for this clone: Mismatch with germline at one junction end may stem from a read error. CDR3 loop: CASSDSRQGIYGYTF. CDR3 coding DNA: TGTGCCAGCAGTGACTCACGACAGGGGATCTATGGCTACACCTTC. V and J are TRBV6-5 and TRBJ1-2; 8 bases agree with TRBD1. From germline, CDR1 is MNHEY and CDR2 SVGAGI. CDR3 length: 15 residues.

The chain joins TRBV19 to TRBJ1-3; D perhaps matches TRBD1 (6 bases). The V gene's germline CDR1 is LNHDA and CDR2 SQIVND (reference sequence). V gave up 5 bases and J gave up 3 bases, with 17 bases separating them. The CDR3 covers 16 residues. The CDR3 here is CASSLFEGVNGNTIYF. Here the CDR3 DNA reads TGTGCCAGTAGTTTATTTGAGGGGGTGAATGGAAACACCATATATTTT.

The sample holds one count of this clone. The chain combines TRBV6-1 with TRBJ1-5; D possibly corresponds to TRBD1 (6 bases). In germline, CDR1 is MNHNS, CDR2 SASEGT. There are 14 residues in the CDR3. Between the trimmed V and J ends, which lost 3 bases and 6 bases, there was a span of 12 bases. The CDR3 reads CASSDRGEAQPQHF. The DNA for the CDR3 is TGTGCCAGCAGTGACAGGGGAGAGGCTCAGCCCCAGCATTTT.

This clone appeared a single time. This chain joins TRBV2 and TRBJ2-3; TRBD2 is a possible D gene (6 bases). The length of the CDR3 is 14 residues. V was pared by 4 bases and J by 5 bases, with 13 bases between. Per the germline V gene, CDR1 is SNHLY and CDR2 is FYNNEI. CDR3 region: CASSVRLAQDTQYF. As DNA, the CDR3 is TGTGCCAGCAGTGTTAGGCTAGCGCAAGATACGCAGTATTTT.

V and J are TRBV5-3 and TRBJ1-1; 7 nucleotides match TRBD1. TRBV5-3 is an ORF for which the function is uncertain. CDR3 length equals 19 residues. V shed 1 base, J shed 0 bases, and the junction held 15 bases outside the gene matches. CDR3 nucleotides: TGTGCCAGAAGCTTGAGAGAGGATTCCCAGGGGGAAATGAACACTGAAGCTTTCTTT. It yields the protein CARSLREDSQGEMNTEAFF.

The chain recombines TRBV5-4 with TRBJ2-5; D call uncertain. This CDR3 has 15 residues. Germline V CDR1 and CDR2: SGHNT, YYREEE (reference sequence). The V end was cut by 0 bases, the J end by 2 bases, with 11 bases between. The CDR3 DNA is TGTGCCAGCAGCTTGGTGGCTAGGCATCAAGAGACCCAGTACTTC. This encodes CASSLVARHQETQYF.

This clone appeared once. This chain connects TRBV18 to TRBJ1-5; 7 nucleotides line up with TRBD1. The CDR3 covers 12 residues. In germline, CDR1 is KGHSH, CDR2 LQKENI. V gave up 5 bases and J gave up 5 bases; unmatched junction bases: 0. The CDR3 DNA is TGTGCCAGCTCAACAGGGGATCAGCCCCAGCATTTT. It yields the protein CASSTGDQPQHF.

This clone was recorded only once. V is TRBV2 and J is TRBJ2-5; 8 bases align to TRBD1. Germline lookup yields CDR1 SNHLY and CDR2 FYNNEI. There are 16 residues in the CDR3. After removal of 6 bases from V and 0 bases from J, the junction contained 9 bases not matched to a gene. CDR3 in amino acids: CASSLRDRMYQETQYF. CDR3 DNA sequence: TGTGCCAGCAGCCTCCGGGACAGGATGTACCAAGAGACCCAGTACTTC.